The 18 T cell receptor beta chains below were found in one sample sequenced in a study of beta chain features in type 1 diabetes. The investigators reverse transcribed all of the isolated RNA, so they sequenced expressed TCRB transcripts. Produced via immunoSEQ multiplex PCR; TCRdb's table is partial and in-frame only. This table holds 300,000 to 350,000 clones, 20% found once. The specimen sequenced was naive CD4+ T cells from blood. The source is a woman under 30 in good health.

This clone came up a few times. The chain uses TRBV5-1 and TRBJ2-5; 8 bases line up with TRBD1. Germline values: CDR1 SGHRS, CDR2 YFSETQ. V dropped 1 base and J dropped 5; count of bases not matched to a gene: 7. The CDR3 covers 15 residues. CDR3 loop: CASSLRLGQVETQYF. CDR3 DNA: TGCGCCAGCAGCTTGAGGTTGGGACAGGTCGAGACCCAGTACTTC.

In this sample, this clone turned up a few times. The chain is built from TRBV5-4 and TRBJ2-7; no firm D call. The CDR3 runs to 13 residues. Germline CDR1 reads SGHNT; CDR2 reads YYREEE (reference sequence). V lost 2 bases to trimming and J lost 1 base, with 7 bases between them. The CDR3 region is CASSFGSSYEQYF. DNA for the CDR3: TGTGCCAGCAGCTTCGGGTCATCCTACGAGCAGTACTTC. The full variable domain, rest sourced from reference TRBV5-4 and TRBJ2-7, is ETGVTQSPTHLIKTRGQQVTLRCSSQSGHNTVSWYQQALGQGPQFIFQYYREEENGRGNFPPRFSGLQFPNYSSELNVNALELDDSALYLCASSFGSSYEQYFGPGTRLTVT.

This clone was seen a handful of times. This chain connects TRBV7-2 to TRBJ1-2, with D uncertain. The CDR3 has 14 amino acids. V was trimmed by 5 bases and J by 4 bases, leaving 14 bases between them. Germline values: CDR1 SGHTA, CDR2 FQGNSA. This chain's CDR3 is CASSLIWGAYGYTF. In DNA form, the CDR3 reads TGTGCCAGCAGCCTTATCTGGGGAGCCTATGGCTACACCTTC. The full variable domain, with the rest looked up from reference TRBV7-2 and TRBJ1-2, is GAGVSQSPSNKVTEKGKDVELRCDPISGHTALYWYRQSLGQGLEFLIYFQGNSAPDKSGLPSDRFSAERTGGSVSTLTIQRTQQEDSAVYLCASSLIWGAYGYTFGSGTRLTVV.

In its sample, this clone was seen a few times. This chain joins TRBV19 and TRBJ1-1, with 9 bases fitting TRBD1. Per the germline V gene, CDR1 is LNHDA and CDR2 is SQIVND (reference sequence). J was trimmed by 11 bases and V by 4 bases; bases with no gene match: 14. This CDR3 has 15 residues. In DNA, the CDR3 is TGTGCCAGTAGTACTCAGGTCGGGACAGGGACTCAGGCTTTCTTT. Amino acids: CASSTQVGTGTQAFF.

The V and J genes are TRBV9 and TRBJ2-1; 12 bases match TRBD2. Germline CDR1 is SGDLS and CDR2 is YYNGEE. Trimming at V came to 4 bases and at J to 8 bases, leaving 7 bases not matched to a gene. This CDR3 comprises 15 residues. The CDR3 spells CASSKTSGGEDEQFF. DNA of the CDR3: TGTGCCAGCAGCAAGACTAGCGGGGGCGAGGATGAGCAGTTCTTC.

The J gene is TRBJ1-1, the V gene TRBV5-1; D possibly corresponds to TRBD1 (5 bases). The CDR3 runs 13 residues. From germline, CDR1 is SGHRS and CDR2 YFSETQ. V lost 3 bases to trimming and J lost 5 bases, with 11 bases between them. In DNA form, the CDR3 reads TGCGCCAGCAGCTCCCGGGGGGGGACTGAAGCTTTCTTT. Amino acid sequence: CASSSRGGTEAFF.

The chain carries TRBV5-1 and TRBJ2-7, with a weak D call TRBD2 (5 bases). In germline, CDR1 is SGHRS, CDR2 YFSETQ. The V end lost 2 bases, the J end lost 3 bases, and 12 bases lay between the germline ends. There are 14 residues in the CDR3. As DNA, the CDR3 is TGCGCCAGCAGCTTTGGCGGGCAGCACTACGAGCAGTACTTC. The encoded protein is CASSFGGQHYEQYF.

V and J are TRBV9 and TRBJ2-4, with D unclear. From germline, CDR1 is SGDLS and CDR2 YYNGEE. The CDR3 has 13 amino acids. Between the trimmed V and J ends, which lost 0 bases and 5 bases, there was a span of 6 bases. The CDR3 protein is CASSVAGQNIQYF. The CDR3 nucleotides are TGTGCCAGCAGCGTAGCTGGCCAAAACATTCAGTACTTC.

The chain recombines TRBV14 with TRBJ2-7, with D possibly TRBD2 on 6 matching bases. The CDR3 sequence is 15 residues long. Trimming shortened V by 5 bases and J by 5 bases, and 19 bases separated the two germline ends. Germline values: CDR1 SGHDN, CDR2 FVKESK. CDR3 DNA sequence: TGTGCCAGCAGCTTTAAGGAGGGAGTTATCCACGAGCAGTACTTC. Its translation: CASSFKEGVIHEQYF.

This clone has a handful of counts. The rearrangement links TRBV5-1 to TRBJ1-5; D is possibly TRBD1 (6 bases). V lost 4 bases and J 4 bases, leaving 9 bases between the germline ends. The CDR3 runs to 13 residues. Germline V CDR1 and CDR2: SGHRS, YFSETQ. CDR3 nucleotides: TGCGCCAGCAGCGATGGACAGAATCAGCCCCAGCATTTT. Amino acids: CASSDGQNQPQHF.

This chain connects TRBV13 to TRBJ2-2; no firm D call. The V gene's germline CDR1 is PRHDT and CDR2 FYEKMQ (reference sequence). This CDR3 region has 15 residues. V lost 7 bases and J 0 bases, leaving 12 bases between the germline ends. CDR3: CASTQRVSNTGELFF. The CDR3, as DNA: TGTGCCAGCACACAACGGGTGTCGAACACCGGGGAGCTGTTTTTT. The full variable domain, with the rest looked up from reference TRBV13 and TRBJ2-2, is AAGVIQSPRHLIKEKRETATLKCYPIPRHDTVYWYQQGPGQDPQFLISFYEKMQSDKGSIPDRFSAQQFSDYHSELNMSSLELGDSALYFCASTQRVSNTGELFFGEGSRLTVL.

The CDR3 nucleotides read TGTGCCAGCAGCCTAATGGAGACCCAGTACTTC. It translates to CASSLMETQYF. The chain employs TRBV7-2 and TRBJ2-5; D not certain. The length of the CDR3 is 11 residues. Trimming removed 5 bases from V and 5 bases from J, with 6 bases in between. CDR1 is SGHTA and CDR2 is FQGNSA in the germline V gene.

This rearrangement joins TRBV30 to TRBJ2-3; the D is unclear. V lost 2 bases and J 3 bases, leaving 12 bases between the germline ends. The CDR3 runs to 14 residues. CDR1 GTSNPN and CDR2 SVGIG come from the germline V gene (reference sequence). This chain's CDR3 is CAWSQAYGTDTQYF. The CDR3 DNA reads as TGTGCCTGGAGTCAAGCTTACGGGACAGATACGCAGTATTTT.

The chain has TRBV5-1 and TRBJ2-2, with 9 bases identical to TRBD2. CDR1 and CDR2 from the germline V gene are SGHRS and YFSETQ. Unmatched junction bases numbered 5, after V lost 4 bases and J lost 7 bases. The CDR3 is 14 amino acids. The CDR3 DNA reads as TGCGCCAGCAGCCCTAGCGGGAATAACGGGGAGCTGTTTTTT. It is translated as CASSPSGNNGELFF.

This clone was counted between two and nine times. V gene TRBV5-1 combines with J gene TRBJ2-7, with D possibly being TRBD1 (6 bases). Looked up from germline, CDR1 is SGHRS and CDR2 is YFSETQ. V dropped 0 bases and J dropped 3 bases, with 13 bases sitting between them. The CDR3 totals 15 residues. For the CDR3, the DNA is TGCGCCAGCAGCTTGGCCAGGGGCTTATTCTACGAGCAGTACTTC. Protein sequence: CASSLARGLFYEQYF. Drawing the rest from reference TRBV5-1 and TRBJ2-7, the complete variable domain is KAGVTQTPRYLIKTRGQQVTLSCSPISGHRSVSWYQQTPGQGLQFLFEYFSETQRNKGNFPGRFSGRQFSNSRSEMNVSTLELGDSALYLCASSLARGLFYEQYFGPGTRLTVT.

The rearrangement joins TRBV5-4 to TRBJ2-1; 8 nucleotides agree with TRBD1. The CDR3 spans 15 residues. The trim removed 5 bases at V and 7 bases at J, leaving 11 bases unmatched. CDR1 is SGHNT, CDR2 YYREEE, per germline (reference sequence). CDR3 sequence: CASSFRQGLRNEQFF. The CDR3 region has the DNA TGTGCCAGCAGTTTCCGACAGGGGCTTAGGAATGAGCAGTTCTTC.

This clone showed up just a few times. The chain uses TRBV11-2 and TRBJ2-5; TRBD1 aligns across 10 bases. The CDR3 contains 19 residues. Trimming cost V 5 bases and J 5 bases; bases outside gene matches: 20. Germline assignment: CDR1 SGHAT and CDR2 FQNNGV. Here the CDR3 reads CASSLRSGSWDRGGETQYF. DNA of the CDR3: TGTGCCAGCAGCCTTAGATCCGGCTCCTGGGACAGGGGAGGGGAGACCCAGTACTTC.

V is TRBV18 and J is TRBJ1-1; a possible D gene is TRBD1 (6 bases). The CDR3 extends over 14 amino acids. Trimming took off 8 bases at V and 2 bases at J, with 15 bases between the two ends. Germline loops: CDR1 KGHSH, CDR2 LQKENI. CDR3 protein: CASAGRGANTEAFF. CDR3 nucleotides: TGTGCCAGCGCTGGGCGGGGGGCTAACACTGAAGCTTTCTTT.